The clone carrying this TCR beta chain was recorded a few times. No antigen is known for it. TCRdb recomputed calls from the reads with MiXCR, one row per CDR3 protein. The sample carries about 490,000 distinct CDR3 sequences, approximately 15% recorded once. The record originates from a study of T cell repertoires in cytomegalovirus infection. Study-level information: Matching HLA type, along with CMV infection, was indicated by public TCR beta signatures. Study-level findings and limits: Identification of carriers of CMV plus the relevant HLA was achieved through cumulative public TCR beta family frequency. The ex vivo response was dominated by HLA-C-restricted CMV-specific TCR beta clonotypes.

The sequence was collected from a human donor in good health (CMV status not recorded). Some clones in this sample may be carry-over from other donors' samples. The specimen was CD8+ T cells from PBMCs.

CDR3 bases: TGTGCCAGCGGAACTAGCGGGGGGGTCTACAATGAGCAGTTCTTC. It codes for CASGTSGGVYNEQFF. J is TRBJ2-1 and V is TRBV3-1, with TRBD2 matching over 13 bases. Germline V lookup: CDR1 LGHDT, CDR2 YNNKEL (reference sequence). V was pared by 8 bases and J by 3 bases, with 4 bases of the junction left unmatched. The CDR3 totals 15 residues.